One and the same sample provided the 24 T cell receptor beta chains below, sequenced in a study of blood T cell repertoires in COVID-19. Profiling relied on immunoSEQ multiplex PCR, and the TCRdb table lists in-frame clones only, not all of them. The table lists over 70,000 clones, approximately 90% of them singletons. The material sequenced was peripheral blood. The receptors shown here come from a human donor with active COVID-19. The donor label of this sample is uncertain.

The V call is TRBV5-3, the J call TRBJ1-3; 7 bases agree with TRBD1. Being an ORF, TRBV5-3 has a function that is uncertain. The length of the CDR3 is 18 residues. V lost 0 bases and J lost 0; bases outside the gene matches: 9. This CDR3 reads CARSLGGGGKFSGNTIYF. CDR3 sequence (DNA): TGTGCCAGAAGCTTGGGTGGAGGGGGCAAATTCTCTGGAAACACCATATATTTT.

This clone has a single count. CDR3 protein: CASSQESLGVSTEAFF. The CDR3 DNA follows: TGCGCCAGCAGCCAAGAGAGTTTAGGGGTCAGCACTGAAGCTTTCTTT. The chain joins TRBV4-1 to TRBJ1-1; TRBD1 might be the D (5 bases). Germline CDR1 is MGHRA and CDR2 is YSYEKL. The CDR3 loop spans 16 amino acids. V lost 0 bases to trimming and J lost 4 bases, with 15 bases between them.

The CDR3 loop is CASFRTGPVSGYTF. CDR3 DNA: TGTGCCAGTTTTAGGACAGGGCCTGTGAGTGGCTACACCTTC. This chain connects TRBV28 to TRBJ1-2, with TRBD1 matching 8 bases. Germline V gives CDR1 MDHEN, CDR2 SYDVKM. With V trimmed by 9 bases and J by 7 bases, 13 bases remained unmatched. The CDR3 runs 14 residues.

The chain uses TRBV5-4 and TRBJ1-1, with a tentative D call TRBD1 (6 bases). V gave up 2 bases and J gave up 4 bases, with 9 bases separating them. The CDR3 sequence is 13 residues long. The V gene's germline CDR1 is SGHNT and CDR2 YYREEE (reference sequence). Written as DNA, the CDR3 is TGTGCCAGCAGCTTAACAGGGACCACTGAAGCTTTCTTT. Its protein is CASSLTGTTEAFF. The full variable domain, rest sourced from reference TRBV5-4 and TRBJ1-1, is ETGVTQSPTHLIKTRGQQVTLRCSSQSGHNTVSWYQQALGQGPQFIFQYYREEENGRGNFPPRFSGLQFPNYSSELNVNALELDDSALYLCASSLTGTTEAFFGQGTRLTVV.

This rearrangement joins TRBV19 to TRBJ1-1, with 9 bases identical to TRBD1. Germline V gene lookup returns CDR1 LNHDA and CDR2 SQIVND (reference sequence). V shed 3 bases and J 11 bases; nucleotides not matched to a gene: 16. This CDR3 is 16 amino acids long. The CDR3 reads CASSMDGTGSSEGAFF. The DNA for the CDR3 is TGTGCCAGTAGTATGGATGGGACAGGGTCTTCTGAAGGGGCTTTCTTT.

The chain employs TRBV7-8 and TRBJ1-5; D ambiguous. The V end was cut by 3 bases, the J end by 3 bases, with 15 bases between. This CDR3 contains 16 residues. CDR1 and CDR2 (germline): SGHVS, FQNEAQ. CDR3 sequence: CASSLEGAGLNQPQHF. CDR3 sequence (DNA): TGTGCCAGCAGCTTGGAGGGCGCCGGGCTCAATCAGCCCCAGCATTTT.

The chain employs TRBV5-5 and TRBJ1-1; 9 nucleotides agree with TRBD1. The junction had 6 bases not matched to a gene; V was cut back by 4 bases and J by 5 bases. Per the germline V gene, CDR1 is SGHKS and CDR2 is YYEKEE (reference sequence). The CDR3 extends over 14 amino acids. The CDR3, as DNA: TGTGCCAGCAGCGGGGGACAGGGAATAACTGAAGCTTTCTTT. It translates to CASSGGQGITEAFF.

The CDR3 DNA reads as TGTGCCAGCAGCTTAGTTCAGGGCCAGTTTAACGAGCAGTACTTC. Translating it yields CASSLVQGQFNEQYF. The chain employs TRBV7-6 and TRBJ2-7, with a weak D call TRBD1 (5 bases). This CDR3 spans 15 amino acids. Trimming pared 1 base from V and 5 bases from J, leaving 15 bases between. Germline CDR1 SGHVS, CDR2 FNYEAQ.

The chain employs TRBV2 and TRBJ1-5; D call uncertain. The CDR3 has 14 amino acids. Trimming took off 0 bases at V and 6 bases at J, with 9 bases between the two ends. From germline, CDR1 is SNHLY and CDR2 FYNNEI. CDR3 loop: CASSEALQRQPQHF. The CDR3 nucleotides read TGTGCCAGCAGTGAAGCGCTTCAGCGTCAGCCCCAGCATTTT. Together with reference TRBV2 and TRBJ1-5, the CDR3 gives the full variable domain: EPEVTQTPSHQVTQMGQEVILRCVPISNHLYFYWYRQILGQKVEFLVSFYNNEISEKSEIFDDQFSVERPDGSNFTLKIRSTKLEDSAMYFCASSEALQRQPQHFGDGTRLSIL.

The chain has TRBV7-9 and TRBJ2-7; 13 nucleotides agree with TRBD2. The CDR3 has 15 amino acids. Trimming cost V 4 bases and J 5 bases; bases outside gene matches: 5. CDR1 and CDR2 from the germline V gene are SEHNR and FQNEAQ (reference sequence). The CDR3 loop reads CASSSWTSGGNEQYF. The DNA for the CDR3 is TGTGCCAGCAGCTCTTGGACTAGCGGGGGCAACGAGCAGTACTTC.

The table lists this clone with a few counts. The J gene is TRBJ2-7, the V gene TRBV5-8, with 8 bases aligning to TRBD2. V shed 4 bases, J shed 3 bases, and the junction held 3 bases outside the gene matches. CDR3 length: 13 residues. In germline, CDR1 is SGHTS, CDR2 YDEGEE. In nucleotides, the CDR3 is TGTGCCAGCAGCCACACTAGCGGCTACGAGCAGTACTTC. This gives the protein CASSHTSGYEQYF.

The chain has TRBV5-5 and TRBJ1-3; 8 bases match TRBD1. Germline V gene lookup returns CDR1 SGHKS and CDR2 YYEKEE (reference sequence). V shed 4 bases, J shed 0 bases, and the junction held 3 bases outside the gene matches. The CDR3 loop spans 15 amino acids. CDR3 in DNA: TGTGCCAGCAGCACCACAGGGGGCTCTGGAAACACCATATATTTT. Protein: CASSTTGGSGNTIYF.

The gene calls are TRBV3-1 (or the pseudogene TRBV3-2) and TRBJ2-3, with a tentative D call TRBD2 (6 bases). The CDR3 is 15 amino acids. The germline V gene encodes CDR1 LGHDT and CDR2 YNNKEL (reference sequence). V was shortened by 4 bases and J by 0 bases, with 11 bases between the two germline ends. DNA for the CDR3: TGTGCCAGCAGCCCCCTGGGGACTAGCACAGATACGCAGTATTTT. Amino acid sequence: CASSPLGTSTDTQYF.

This clone was observed a single time. The chain carries TRBV5-6 and TRBJ2-7; 8 bases fit TRBD2. J lost 2 bases, V lost 5 bases, and 12 bases had no gene match. The CDR3 is made up of 16 amino acids. Germline CDR1 SGHDT, CDR2 YYEEEE. The CDR3 DNA follows: TGTGCCAGCAGAGGCTTCGGCGGGGGGACTCCCTACGAGCAGTACTTC. Residues: CASRGFGGGTPYEQYF.

The V and J genes are TRBV10-3 and TRBJ2-3, with 15 bases identical to TRBD2. V trimming: 6 bases; J trimming: 1 base; junction bases outside the gene matches: 5. From germline, CDR1 is ENHRY and CDR2 SYGVKD. The CDR3 is 17 amino acids. CDR3 nucleotides: TGTGCCATCAGAGGACTAGCGGGGGGGCCTGGCACAGATACGCAGTATTTT. It codes for CAIRGLAGGPGTDTQYF.

This chain links TRBV7-3 with TRBJ2-3; 8 bases are shared with TRBD2. V dropped 5 bases and J dropped 0; count of bases not matched to a gene: 10. Germline lookup yields CDR1 SGHTA and CDR2 FQGTGA. This CDR3 spans 17 amino acids. The CDR3 DNA sequence: TGTGCCAGCAGCACAAAAGGAGGACTAGCTAGCACAGATACGCAGTATTTT. As protein: CASSTKGGLASTDTQYF.

With regard to this clone: The same CDR3 arises from other DNA sequences in this sample as well. The chain is built from TRBV5-1 and TRBJ2-7; 8 positions agree with TRBD1. Germline CDR1 reads SGHRS; CDR2 reads YFSETQ. The length of the CDR3 is 13 residues. V lost 3 bases to trimming and J lost 3 bases; unmatched junction nucleotides: 2. The CDR3 DNA is TGCGCCAGCAGCTACGGACAGGGCTACGAGCAGTACTTC. Translation gives CASSYGQGYEQYF.

The chain combines TRBV3-1 (or the pseudogene TRBV3-2) with TRBJ1-5, with D possibly matching TRBD1 (6 bases). Per the germline V gene, CDR1 is LGHDT and CDR2 is YNNKEL (reference sequence). The CDR3 runs to 20 residues. The V and J ends lost 0 bases and 0 bases respectively, with 21 bases between them. The CDR3 loop is CASSQDVRGVAFYSNQPQHF. CDR3 bases: TGTGCCAGCAGCCAAGATGTCAGGGGCGTTGCGTTCTATAGCAATCAGCCCCAGCATTTT.

The V and J genes are TRBV7-8 and TRBJ2-3, with a weak D call TRBD1 (6 bases). The ends were cut back, 7 bases at V and 6 bases at J, with 17 bases in the middle. Germline V gene data show CDR1 as SGHVS and CDR2 as FQNEAQ. This CDR3 comprises 14 residues. The CDR3 sequence: CASNLLQGSDTQYF. In nucleotides, the CDR3 is TGTGCCAGCAACCTTCTACAGGGTTCGGATACGCAGTATTTT.

The chain carries TRBV2 and TRBJ2-2; D not resolved. V lost 7 bases and J lost 2, with 11 bases in between. The CDR3 totals 14 residues. Germline V gene sequence: CDR1 SNHLY, CDR2 FYNNEI. This chain's CDR3 is CASKETANTGELFF. The CDR3 region has the DNA TGTGCCAGCAAGGAGACGGCTAACACCGGGGAGCTGTTTTTT.

V usage is TRBV7-6 and J usage is TRBJ2-1, with D tentatively TRBD2 (6 bases). Germline assignment: CDR1 SGHVS and CDR2 FNYEAQ. The CDR3 runs to 17 residues. The V end lost 4 bases, the J end lost 0 bases, and 16 bases lay between the germline ends. CDR3 in DNA: TGTGCCAGCAGCTCCGGGACTTTCCCTTTCTCCTACAATGAGCAGTTCTTC. This gives the protein CASSSGTFPFSYNEQFF.

This chain uses TRBV5-5 with TRBJ2-4, with 8 bases identical to TRBD1. Germline assignment: CDR1 SGHKS and CDR2 YYEKEE (reference sequence). The CDR3 totals 14 residues. With V trimmed by 4 bases and J by 4 bases, 4 bases remained unmatched. CDR3 residues: CASSLNRGKNIQYF. In DNA form, the CDR3 reads TGTGCCAGCAGCCTGAACAGGGGGAAAAACATTCAGTACTTC. Variable domain in full (rest from reference TRBV5-5 and TRBJ2-4): DAGVTQSPTHLIKTRGQQVTLRCSPISGHKSVSWYQQVLGQGPQFIFQYYEKEERGRGNFPDRFSARQFPNYSSELNVNALLLGDSALYLCASSLNRGKNIQYFGAGTRLSVL.

The chain combines TRBV7-2 with TRBJ2-7; D remains ambiguous. This CDR3 is built from 14 residues. V lost 1 base and J 3 bases, leaving 10 bases between the germline ends. Germline V gene data show CDR1 as SGHTA and CDR2 as FQGNSA. CDR3 DNA sequence: TGTGCCAGCAGCTTAGTGTTCTCGGTCTACGAGCAGTACTTC. Its translation: CASSLVFSVYEQYF.

V and J are TRBV29-1 and TRBJ2-1; TRBD1 might be the D (6 bases). The CDR3 has 16 amino acids. Trimming took off 2 bases at V and 4 bases at J, with 18 bases between the two ends. Per germline, CDR1 SQVTM and CDR2 ANQGSEA. CDR3 in amino acids: CSVEKEAGVLYNEQFF. Written as DNA, the CDR3 is TGCAGCGTTGAAAAGGAGGCAGGGGTTTTGTACAATGAGCAGTTCTTC.